Following are 10 T cell receptor beta chains from one sample sequenced in a study of response to subunit inactivated influenza vaccine. TCRdb processed the RT-PCR reads anew with MiXCR; each CDR3 protein has one entry. The table lists under 550,000 distinct CDR3 sequences, approximately 7.2% of them singletons, with around 12% in the top ten. Sequences were derived from PBMCs from blood, sampled around 2 years after vaccination. The receptors were gathered from a man between 50 and 75 years old who received an inactivated influenza vaccine.

The sample holds one count of this clonotype. The chain carries TRBV4-2 and TRBJ1-4, with TRBD1 matching 9 bases. The junction had 7 bases not matched to a gene; V was cut back by 3 bases and J by 8 bases. The CDR3 covers 15 residues. Germline V CDR1 and CDR2: LGHNA, YNFKEQ. CDR3 residues: CASSQPGQGKEKLFF. CDR3 nucleotide sequence: TGTGCCAGCAGCCAGCCGGGACAGGGAAAGGAAAAACTGTTTTTT.

This clonotype turned up a few times. The chain employs TRBV5-1 and TRBJ1-2, with 9 bases aligning to TRBD1. CDR1 is SGHRS, CDR2 YFSETQ, per germline. V lost 4 bases, J lost 8 bases, and 6 bases stayed unmatched. The CDR3 consists of 13 residues. The CDR3 DNA follows: TGCGCCAGCAGCGGTGACAGGGGGGAAGGCTACACCTTC. This codes for CASSGDRGEGYTF.

This clonotype was observed a few times. This chain links TRBV7-2 with TRBJ1-5, with D maybe TRBD1 (5 bases). V was pared by 5 bases and J by 7 bases, with 12 bases between. This CDR3 has 13 amino acids. Germline CDR1 reads SGHTA; CDR2 reads FQGNSA. DNA for the CDR3: TGTGCCAGCAGCCCCTGGGAGGGGCAGCCCCAGCATTTT. Translating it yields CASSPWEGQPQHF.

At least ten counts were recorded for this clonotype. The rearrangement uses TRBV5-1 and TRBJ2-7; a weak D match, TRBD1 (5 bases). The germline CDR1 and CDR2 sequences are SGHRS and YFSETQ. V lost 0 bases to trimming and J lost 2 bases, with 12 bases between them. The CDR3 covers 15 residues. The CDR3 region is CASSLDRPFTYEQYF. The DNA for the CDR3 is TGCGCCAGCAGCTTGGACAGGCCCTTTACCTACGAGCAGTACTTC.

This clonotype was found a few times. The gene calls are TRBV4-2 and TRBJ2-3; the D is unclear. The CDR3 contains 14 residues. CDR1 and CDR2 from the germline V gene are LGHNA and YNFKEQ. V shed 0 bases and J shed 9 bases, with 13 bases lying between them. The CDR3 region has the DNA TGTGCCAGCAGCCAAGATGAAAAACCAGGAACGCAGTATTTT. This encodes CASSQDEKPGTQYF.

The gene calls are TRBV19 and TRBJ2-1; D perhaps matches TRBD1 (5 bases). Between the trimmed V and J ends, which lost 3 bases and 11 bases, there was a span of 11 bases. The CDR3 runs 12 residues. The germline CDR1 and CDR2 sequences are LNHDA and SQIVND (reference sequence). The CDR3 region is CASSIQGAKQFF. The CDR3 DNA follows: TGTGCCAGTAGTATCCAGGGTGCTAAGCAGTTCTTC.

This clonotype was observed a handful of times. CDR3 nucleotides: TGCAGTGCCTTAGACAGGGGGGATACGCAGTATTTT. Translating it yields CSALDRGDTQYF. The chain employs TRBV20-1 and TRBJ2-3, with 9 nucleotides matching TRBD1. Looked up from germline, CDR1 is DFQATT and CDR2 is SNEGSKA (reference sequence). Germline trimming cut 6 bases from V and 6 bases from J; bases unmatched to any gene: 4. The CDR3 is 12 residues long.

The chain combines TRBV20-1 with TRBJ2-1, with 8 bases fitting TRBD1. V was clipped by 2 bases and J by 8 bases; unmatched bases: 2. In germline, CDR1 is DFQATT, CDR2 SNEGSKA (reference sequence). The CDR3 consists of 12 residues. The CDR3 region has the DNA TGCAGTGCTAGACAGGGGGCGTATGAGCAGTTCTTC. Protein: CSARQGAYEQFF.

This clonotype was counted only a few times. The V gene is TRBV12-3 or TRBV12-4, the J gene TRBJ1-5; D is ambiguous. The CDR3 is made up of 14 amino acids. Trimming pared 6 bases from V and 1 base from J, leaving 10 bases between. The CDR3 is CASSWRASNQPQHF. CDR3 nucleotide sequence: TGTGCCAGCAGCTGGAGGGCCAGCAATCAGCCCCAGCATTTT.

The genes are TRBV20-1 and TRBJ1-2; a possible D gene is TRBD1 (5 bases). Trimming shortened V by 0 bases and J by 4 bases, and 15 bases separated the two germline ends. CDR3 length: 15 amino acids. CDR1 and CDR2 from the germline V gene are DFQATT and SNEGSKA (reference sequence). For the CDR3, the DNA is TGCAGTGCTAGAGAAGGGGTGGGGGGGTCCTATGGCTACACCTTC. Amino acid sequence: CSAREGVGGSYGYTF.